The 10 T cell receptor beta chains in this list originate from one sample, sequenced in a study of blood T cell repertoires in COVID-19. Measured with immunoSEQ multiplex PCR; TCRdb has only the in-frame clones, and not every one. Here the sample spans 120,000 or so clones, approximately 91% being singletons. Input material: peripheral blood. The origin of the receptors is a woman of 80 years or more with acute or convalescent COVID-19.

J is TRBJ2-3 and V is TRBV11-2, with D possibly being TRBD1 (6 bases). The germline V gene has CDR1 SGHAT and CDR2 FQNNGV. The V end was cut by 1 base, the J end by 6 bases, with 11 bases between. The length of the CDR3 is 14 residues. CDR3 sequence (DNA): TGTGCCAGCAGCTTAGTTGGGGGCCGGGATACGCAGTATTTT. Its translation: CASSLVGGRDTQYF.

The rearrangement links TRBV6-2 or TRBV6-3 to TRBJ2-6; a weak D match, TRBD2 (5 bases). V was trimmed by 5 bases and J by 2 bases, leaving 13 bases between them. Germline V gene sequence: CDR1 MNHEY, CDR2 SVGEGT. The CDR3 is made up of 16 amino acids. CDR3 nucleotide sequence: TGTGCCAGCAGTCCCCTGGTCGGGACTGGGGCCAACGTCCTGACTTTC. It encodes CASSPLVGTGANVLTF.

The V call is TRBV5-5, the J call TRBJ2-3; possibly TRBD2 for D (6 bases). The germline CDR1 and CDR2 sequences are SGHKS and YYEKEE (reference sequence). Trimming took 4 bases from V and 0 from J, leaving 18 bases between them. The length of the CDR3 is 17 residues. This CDR3 is CASSLIGTHTSTDTQYF. DNA of the CDR3: TGTGCCAGCAGCCTTATCGGGACTCATACTAGCACAGATACGCAGTATTTT. The full variable domain, in which reference TRBV5-5 and TRBJ2-3 provide the parts outside the CDR3, is DAGVTQSPTHLIKTRGQQVTLRCSPISGHKSVSWYQQVLGQGPQFIFQYYEKEERGRGNFPDRFSARQFPNYSSELNVNALLLGDSALYLCASSLIGTHTSTDTQYFGPGTRLTVL.

The V and J genes are TRBV3-1 (or the pseudogene TRBV3-2) and TRBJ2-1; D is ambiguous. Trimming shortened V by 0 bases and J by 6 bases, and 9 bases separated the two germline ends. Germline CDR1 LGHDT, CDR2 YNNKEL (reference sequence). The CDR3 consists of 14 residues. The CDR3 protein is CASSQDNRPNEQFF. CDR3 sequence (DNA): TGTGCCAGCAGCCAAGATAACAGACCCAATGAGCAGTTCTTC.

The chain has TRBV20-1 and TRBJ2-1; 9 nucleotides match TRBD2. CDR3 length: 16 amino acids. With 3 bases clipped from V and 0 bases from J, the junction kept 6 bases outside the gene matches. CDR1 and CDR2 (germline): DFQATT, SNEGSKA (reference sequence). CDR3 sequence: CSASSLAGSSYNEQFF. For the CDR3, the DNA is TGCAGTGCTAGTTCTCTAGCGGGGAGCTCCTACAATGAGCAGTTCTTC.

The chain has TRBV9 and TRBJ2-1; TRBD1 agrees at 9 bases. The CDR3 runs 13 residues. V shed 3 bases, J shed 7 bases, and the junction held 2 bases outside the gene matches. The germline gives CDR1 SGDLS, CDR2 YYNGEE. This CDR3 is CASSGGTGNEQFF. The CDR3 DNA is TGTGCCAGCAGCGGCGGGACAGGGAATGAGCAGTTCTTC.

The rearrangement joins TRBV12-3 or TRBV12-4 to TRBJ1-2, with D uncertain. Trimming took off 3 bases at V and 4 bases at J, with 9 bases between the two ends. The CDR3 has 13 amino acids. CDR3 sequence reads: CASSFLPTYGYTF. CDR3 coding DNA: TGTGCCAGCAGTTTTTTGCCTACCTATGGCTACACCTTC.

The chain carries TRBV6-5 and TRBJ2-7, with 7 bases fitting TRBD1. V lost 6 bases, J lost 4 bases, and 9 bases stayed unmatched. Germline V CDR1 and CDR2: MNHEY, SVGAGI. The CDR3 covers 14 residues. The CDR3 DNA follows: TGTGCCAGCAGCCAGACAGGGCTTTCGTACGAGCAGTACTTC. As protein: CASSQTGLSYEQYF.

The rearrangement links TRBV5-1 to TRBJ2-3; D is undetermined. In germline, CDR1 is SGHRS, CDR2 YFSETQ. V lost 0 bases, J lost 3 bases, and 14 bases lay in between. CDR3 length: 16 amino acids. In nucleotides, the CDR3 is TGCGCCAGCAGCTTGGTTGTTGGCGGAGAGACAGATACGCAGTATTTT. Translation: CASSLVVGGETDTQYF.

The CDR3 bases are TGTGCCAGCAGCTTAGCGCTACTAGCGGGGGGGCCCTCCTACGAGCAGTACTTC. Protein product: CASSLALLAGGPSYEQYF. The chain couples TRBV7-2 to TRBJ2-7, with TRBD2 matching over 13 bases. Germline values: CDR1 SGHTA, CDR2 FQGNSA. Unmatched junction bases numbered 5, after V lost 0 bases and J lost 0 bases. This CDR3 is built from 18 residues.